This TCR beta chain derives from a study of post-analysis software for immune sequencing data. Study-wide context: Relapsing-remitting, secondary progressive and progressive-relapsing multiple sclerosis were all included among the disease courses.

The CDR3 is 13 residues long. The ends were cut back, 6 bases at V and 6 bases at J, with 11 bases in the middle. CDR1 and CDR2 from the germline V gene are MNHEY and SVGEGT. General observations from the study: Multiple sclerosis patients had significantly lower normalized Chao1 diversity than controls. There were five or six TRBV segments more frequent in patients than controls, and TRBV5-6, TRBV5-1 and TRBV20-1 were among them.

Unique molecular identifiers were carried by the TCR beta cDNA libraries. TCRdb passed the PCR reads through MiXCR, listing each CDR3 protein once. The data contain roughly 540,000 distinct CDR3 sequences, approximately 34% of them singletons. As for this clonotype: Its antigen remains unknown.

The sequenced material came from blood. The source is a girl aged 2-17 years with multiple sclerosis. V usage is TRBV6-2 or TRBV6-3 and J usage is TRBJ2-2; D is ambiguous. Here the CDR3 DNA reads TGTGCCAGCAGCCCGATTTTCCCCGGGGAGCTGTTTTTT. Translation gives CASSPIFPGELFF.